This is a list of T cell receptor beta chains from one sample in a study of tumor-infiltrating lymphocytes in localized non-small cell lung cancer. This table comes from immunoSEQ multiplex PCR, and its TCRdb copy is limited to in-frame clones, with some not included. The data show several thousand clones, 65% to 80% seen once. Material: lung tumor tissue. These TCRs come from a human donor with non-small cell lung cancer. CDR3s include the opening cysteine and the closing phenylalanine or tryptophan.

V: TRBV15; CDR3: CATSRGGVAGANVLTF
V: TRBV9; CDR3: CASSAVQFLNAGANVLTF
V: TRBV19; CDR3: CASSLQGGETQYF
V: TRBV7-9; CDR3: CASSLVAPGLAEYSYEQYF
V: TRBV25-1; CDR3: CASSVAGRTDTQYF
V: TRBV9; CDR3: CASSLPGQGSDTQYF
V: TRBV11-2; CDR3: CASSQGQGRAEQFF
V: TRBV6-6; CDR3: CASKFTYEQYF
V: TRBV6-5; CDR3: CASSYSFTSGQETQYF
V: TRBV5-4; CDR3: CASSYGLAGSTPQYF
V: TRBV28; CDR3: CASTLGLAEAFF
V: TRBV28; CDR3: CASSHQPIVAGQHIPYNEQFF
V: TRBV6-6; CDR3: CASSYSKGYGYTF
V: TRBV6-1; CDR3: CASSAPIISAGGGYNEQFF
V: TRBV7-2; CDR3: CASSNRQLVEQYF
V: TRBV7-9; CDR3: CASSPEAVGYNEQFF
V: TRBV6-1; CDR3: CASTEINEKLFF
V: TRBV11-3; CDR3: CASSLWTGDNEQFF
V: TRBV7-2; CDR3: CASSSDLSSYNEQFF
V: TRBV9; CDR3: CASSVFQAGSPYNEQFF